This T cell receptor beta chain emerged from a study of response to subunit inactivated influenza vaccine. TCRdb redid the calling of the RT-PCR reads with MiXCR, one entry per CDR3 protein. The profile shows 600,000 to 700,000 distinct CDR3 sequences, 14% of them singletons. Comment on this clonotype: Its antigen is as yet unknown.

Broader study findings: Authors suggested few new T cells are recruited by each seasonal influenza vaccination.

V was clipped by 4 bases and J by 8 bases, with 9 bases between them. This CDR3 is built from 12 residues. CDR1 and CDR2 (germline): SEHNR, FQNEAQ (reference sequence). The input for sequencing was PBMCs from blood, taken about 14 days before vaccination. V and J are TRBV7-9 and TRBJ2-1; D is unclear. The clonotype was recovered from a man aged 45-65 years who received an inactivated influenza vaccine. The CDR3 loop reads CASSSEFDEQFF. The CDR3 DNA is TGTGCCAGCAGCTCCGAGTTCGATGAGCAGTTCTTC.